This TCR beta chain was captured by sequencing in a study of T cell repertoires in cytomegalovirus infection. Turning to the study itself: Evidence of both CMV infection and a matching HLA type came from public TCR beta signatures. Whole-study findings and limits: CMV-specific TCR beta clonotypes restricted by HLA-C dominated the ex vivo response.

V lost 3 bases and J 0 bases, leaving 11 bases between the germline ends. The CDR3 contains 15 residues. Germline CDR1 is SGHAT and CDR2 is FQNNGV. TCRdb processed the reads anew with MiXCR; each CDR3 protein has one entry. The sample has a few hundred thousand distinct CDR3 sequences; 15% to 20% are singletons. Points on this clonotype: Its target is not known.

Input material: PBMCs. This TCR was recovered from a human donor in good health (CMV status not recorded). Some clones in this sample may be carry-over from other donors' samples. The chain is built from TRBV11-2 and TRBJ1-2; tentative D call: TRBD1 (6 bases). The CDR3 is CASSFLRGANYGYTF. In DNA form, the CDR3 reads TGTGCCAGCAGCTTTCTTAGGGGGGCTAACTATGGCTACACCTTC.